The 11 T cell receptor beta chains presented below share a single source sample, sequenced in a study of cytomegalovirus exposure and HLA in healthy donors. Vbeta (60) and Jbeta (13) primers were used in the PCR. Assay used: immunoSEQ multiplex PCR; TCRdb lists only in-frame clones, some missing. The table includes tens of thousands of clones, 75% detected once. Sequenced: PBMCs. These receptors came from a man aged 35-49 years in good health and CMV-seronegative.

The rearrangement links TRBV6-5 to TRBJ1-5; TRBD1 agrees at 7 bases. The CDR3 is made up of 15 amino acids. The V and J ends lost 6 bases and 5 bases, in that order; junction bases with no gene match: 10. Germline CDR1 reads MNHEY; CDR2 reads SVGAGI. The CDR3 sequence is CASSPDRVGDQPQHF. The CDR3 DNA follows: TGTGCCAGCAGCCCCGACAGGGTAGGGGATCAGCCCCAGCATTTT.

The chain recombines TRBV19 with TRBJ1-1; the match to TRBD1 covers 7 bases. This CDR3 contains 13 residues. Germline trimming cut 7 bases from V and 4 bases from J; bases unmatched to any gene: 6. Germline V gene lookup returns CDR1 LNHDA and CDR2 SQIVND (reference sequence). The CDR3: CASMVTGPTEAFF. CDR3 coding DNA: TGTGCCAGTATGGTGACAGGGCCCACTGAAGCTTTCTTT.

This clone was counted only a few times. The chain couples TRBV9 to TRBJ1-1; D gene uncertain. Between the trimmed V and J ends, which lost 0 bases and 2 bases, there was a span of 8 bases. Germline V gene data show CDR1 as SGDLS and CDR2 as YYNGEE. The CDR3 totals 14 residues. CDR3 in amino acids: CASSVDLGNTEAFF. CDR3 nucleotide sequence: TGTGCCAGCAGCGTAGATCTAGGTAACACTGAAGCTTTCTTT. The variable domain in full, completed from reference TRBV9 and TRBJ1-1, reads DSGVTQTPKHLITATGQRVTLRCSPRSGDLSVYWYQQSLDQGLQFLIQYYNGEERAKGNILERFSAQQFPDLHSELNLSSLELGDSALYFCASSVDLGNTEAFFGQGTRLTVV.

The J gene is TRBJ2-7, the V gene TRBV30; 10 nucleotides match TRBD1. The CDR3 consists of 11 residues. Germline V gives CDR1 GTSNPN, CDR2 SVGIG (reference sequence). The ends lost 5 bases at V and 6 bases at J; junction bases unmatched: 1. This CDR3 reads CAWRQGAEQYF. CDR3 nucleotides: TGTGCCTGGCGACAGGGGGCCGAGCAGTACTTC.

This clone has a handful of counts. At one end, the junction sequence differs from germline, possibly due to a read error. V gene TRBV7-9 combines with J gene TRBJ2-5; unclear D gene. This CDR3 contains 8 residues. The germline V gene has CDR1 SEHNR and CDR2 FQNEAQ (reference sequence). As DNA, the CDR3 is TGTGCCAGCCCCCCCGCGAACTTC. It is translated as CASPPANF.

This chain links TRBV28 with TRBJ1-5, with 9 bases matching TRBD1. The CDR3 totals 13 residues. V shed 8 bases, J shed 4 bases, and the junction held 3 bases outside the gene matches. Germline CDR1 reads MDHEN; CDR2 reads SYDVKM. The CDR3 DNA reads as TGTGCCAGCGTGACAGGGGGGAATCAGCCCCAGCATTTT. Its translation: CASVTGGNQPQHF.

This chain connects TRBV5-5 to TRBJ1-5; D gene unclear. This CDR3 is 17 amino acids long. Germline CDR1 is SGHKS and CDR2 is YYEKEE (reference sequence). The V end was cut by 4 bases, the J end by 4 bases, with 21 bases between. CDR3 residues: CASSPQPPTSPNQPQHF. DNA for the CDR3: TGTGCCAGCAGCCCCCAACCGCCGACAAGCCCGAATCAGCCCCAGCATTTT.

The chain combines TRBV5-7 with TRBJ2-2; possible D gene TRBD1, 5 bases. TRBV5-7 counts as an open reading frame of uncertain function. There are 14 residues in the CDR3. V dropped 0 bases and J dropped 8 bases, with 11 bases sitting between them. CDR3 sequence: CASSLVRGPGELFF. In nucleotides, the CDR3 is TGTGCCAGCAGCTTGGTAAGGGGCCCAGGGGAGCTGTTTTTT.

The chain links TRBV6-5 to TRBJ1-6; possibly TRBD1 for D (6 bases). This CDR3 is built from 13 residues. The V gene's germline CDR1 is MNHEY and CDR2 SVGAGI. V lost 7 bases, J lost 4 bases, and 8 bases lay in between. The CDR3 sequence is CASKGGYNSPLHF. CDR3 DNA: TGTGCCAGCAAGGGGGGGTATAATTCACCCCTCCACTTT.

CDR3 residues: CASSSFRGTGELFF. The CDR3 nucleotides read TGTGCCAGCAGCTCATTCAGGGGTACCGGGGAGCTGTTTTTT. This chain uses TRBV5-6 with TRBJ2-2; weak D call: TRBD1 (6 bases). The germline V gene has CDR1 SGHDT and CDR2 YYEEEE. CDR3 length: 14 amino acids. V lost 3 bases, J lost 5 bases, and 11 bases lay in between.

The chain couples TRBV6-5 to TRBJ2-7, with 8 positions matching TRBD1. The length of the CDR3 is 15 residues. The germline CDR1 and CDR2 sequences are MNHEY and SVGAGI. With V trimmed by 5 bases and J by 3 bases, 9 bases remained unmatched. The CDR3 bases are TGTGCCAGCAGTCTCCAAGGGACAGGCCTCTACGAGCAGTACTTC. It encodes CASSLQGTGLYEQYF.